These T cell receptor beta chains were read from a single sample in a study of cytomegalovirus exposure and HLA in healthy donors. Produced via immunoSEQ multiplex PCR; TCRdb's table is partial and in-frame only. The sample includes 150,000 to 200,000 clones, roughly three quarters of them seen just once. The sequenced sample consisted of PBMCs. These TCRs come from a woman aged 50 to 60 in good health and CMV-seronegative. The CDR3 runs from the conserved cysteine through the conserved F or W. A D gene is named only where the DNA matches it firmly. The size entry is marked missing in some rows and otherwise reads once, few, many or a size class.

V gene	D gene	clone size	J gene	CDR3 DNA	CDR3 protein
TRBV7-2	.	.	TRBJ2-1	TGTGCCAGCAGCCCCAGAAAGCGAACGGATGAGCAGTTCTTC	CASSPRKRTDEQFF
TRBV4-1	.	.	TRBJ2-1	TGCGCCAGCAGAGGAGTTTACAATGAGCAGTTCTTC	CASRGVYNEQFF
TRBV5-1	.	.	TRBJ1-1	TGCGCCAGCAGCTCCCGCCCTGCAGGGGCGAACACTGAAGCTTTCTTT	CASSSRPAGANTEAFF
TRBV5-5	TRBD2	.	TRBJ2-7	TGTGCCAGCAGCTCGCAAACGGGACTAGCGTCCTACGAGCAGTACTTC	CASSSQTGLASYEQYF
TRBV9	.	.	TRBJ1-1	TGTGCCAGCAGCGTACTACCGAACACTGAAGCTTTCTTT	CASSVLPNTEAFF
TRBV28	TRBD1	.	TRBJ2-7	TGTGCCAGCAGTGCCCTCTGGACCGGGACAGGGGCCTACGAGCAGTACTTC	CASSALWTGTGAYEQYF
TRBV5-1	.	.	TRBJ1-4	TGCGCCAGCAGGAACAGGGATGAAAAACTGTTTTTT	CASRNRDEKLFF
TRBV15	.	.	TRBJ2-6	TGTGCCACCAGCAGAGTGACGGGAATTATAGTCGCTGGGGCCAACGTCCTGACTTTC	CATSRVTGIIVAGANVLTF
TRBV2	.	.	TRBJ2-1	TGTGCCAGCAGAAGGGAGGGGGTAATGGACAATGAGCAGTTCTTC	CASRREGVMDNEQFF
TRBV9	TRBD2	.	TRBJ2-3	TGTGCCAGCAGCGTATATTCTAGGACTAGCGGTCCAGATACGCAGTATTTT	CASSVYSRTSGPDTQYF
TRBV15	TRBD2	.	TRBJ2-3	TGTGCCACCAGCAGAGTAACGGGACTAGCGGGACCAGATACGCAGTATTTT	CATSRVTGLAGPDTQYF
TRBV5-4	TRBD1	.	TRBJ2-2	TGTGCCAGCAGCTTACAGGGGGCCCAGACCGGGGAGCTGTTTTTT	CASSLQGAQTGELFF
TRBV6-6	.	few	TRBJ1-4	TGTGCCAGCAGTTTACAGGGAACAACTAATGAAAAACTGTTTTTT	CASSLQGTTNEKLFF
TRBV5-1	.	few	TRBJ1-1	TGCGCCAGCAGCTTGGAAGATTCCAGGAACACTGAAGCTTTCTTT	CASSLEDSRNTEAFF
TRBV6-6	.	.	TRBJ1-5	TGTGCCAGCCAACAGGGTTTAGGCAATCAGCCCCAGCATTTT	CASQQGLGNQPQHF
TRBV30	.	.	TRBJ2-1	TGTGCCTTAAGCTTGGGCGGGCGACCCAATGAGCAGTTCTTC	CALSLGGRPNEQFF
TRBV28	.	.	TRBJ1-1	TGTGCCAGCAGTAGGGGGTTGACTGAAGCTTTCTTT	CASSRGLTEAFF
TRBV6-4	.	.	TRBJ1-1	TGTGCCACCAAACCCACGGCGGGACGCAACACTGAAGCTTTCTTT	CATKPTAGRNTEAFF
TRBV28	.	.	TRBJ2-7	TGTGCCAGCAGTTCGAACCGATGGACAGTGAGCTCCTACGAGCAGTACTTC	CASSSNRWTVSSYEQYF
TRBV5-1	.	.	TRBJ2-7	TGCGCCAGCAGCTTGGGGCAGAACTACGAGCAGTACTTC	CASSLGQNYEQYF
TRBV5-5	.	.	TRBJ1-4	TGTGCCAGCAGTACAGACGGACACCCGAGCGAAAAACTGTTTTTT	CASSTDGHPSEKLFF
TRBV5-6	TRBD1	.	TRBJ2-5	TGTGCCAGCAGCTTACAGGGGACAGGTAGATCTCTCCAAGAGACCCAGTACTTC	CASSLQGTGRSLQETQYF
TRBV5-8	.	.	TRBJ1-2	TGTGCCAGCACCTCGATAGATGGCTACACCTTC	CASTSIDGYTF
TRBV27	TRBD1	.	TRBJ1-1	TGTGCCACTAGAGGGCAGGGGGCGCGCACTGAAGCTTTCTTT	CATRGQGARTEAFF
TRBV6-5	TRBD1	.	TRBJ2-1	TGTGCCAGCAGGGTAGACAGGGGGCTAAACAATGAGCAGTTCTTC	CASRVDRGLNNEQFF
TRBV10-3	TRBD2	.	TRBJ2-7	TGTGCCATCAGGGAGAGCGGGAGAGGCGAGCAGTACTTC	CAIRESGRGEQYF
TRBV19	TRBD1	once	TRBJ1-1	TGTGCCAGTAGTATATCGGGACAGTATGAAGCTTTCTTT	CASSISGQYEAFF
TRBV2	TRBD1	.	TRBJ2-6	TGTGCCAGCAGGAGGGGACAGGCCGGGGCCAACGTCCTGACTTTC	CASRRGQAGANVLTF
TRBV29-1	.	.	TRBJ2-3	TGCAGCGTTGAGCAGGGTGAGGGCACAGATACGCAGTATTTT	CSVEQGEGTDTQYF
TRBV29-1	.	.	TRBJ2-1	TGCAGCGTTGACCCACAGGGTTACTCCTACAATGAGCAGTTCTTC	CSVDPQGYSYNEQFF
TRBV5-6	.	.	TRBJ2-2	TGTGCCAGCAGCTTGGCTGGGCCCATCGGGGAGCTGTTTTTT	CASSLAGPIGELFF
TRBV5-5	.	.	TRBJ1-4	TGTGCCAGCAGCTTTCTTAATGAAAAACTGTTTTTT	CASSFLNEKLFF
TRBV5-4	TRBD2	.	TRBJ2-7	TGTGCCAGCAGCTTGGGGGGACTAGCGGCCTACGAGCAGTACTTC	CASSLGGLAAYEQYF
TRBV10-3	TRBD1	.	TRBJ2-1	TGTGCCATCAGAACCAGGGGGAATGAGCAGTTCTTC	CAIRTRGNEQFF
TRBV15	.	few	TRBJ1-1	TGTGCCACCAGCAGTGCGGACACTGAAGCTTTCTTT	CATSSADTEAFF
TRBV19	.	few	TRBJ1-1	TGTGCCAGTAGTATATTGATGGGAGAAGTGGCTTTCTTT	CASSILMGEVAFF
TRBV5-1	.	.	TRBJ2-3	TGCGCCAGCAGCTCAATACCCGGGGGGCCCACAGATACGCAGTATTTT	CASSSIPGGPTDTQYF
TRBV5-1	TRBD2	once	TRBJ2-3	TGCGCCAGCAGCTGGGACTACACAGATACGCAGTATTTT	CASSWDYTDTQYF
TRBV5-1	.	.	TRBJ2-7	TGCGCCAGCAGCTTGCAGGGCATACACGAGCAGTACTTC	CASSLQGIHEQYF
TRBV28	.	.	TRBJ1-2	TGTGCCAGCACTTACGCTGGGGGGAGGAACTATGGCTACACCTTC	CASTYAGGRNYGYTF
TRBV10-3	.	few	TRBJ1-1	TGTGCCATCAGAGACCGGGGACACTCTGAAGCTTTCTTT	CAIRDRGHSEAFF
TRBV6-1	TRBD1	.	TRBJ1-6	TGTGCCAGCAGTGAAGGACAGGGAAATTCACCCCTCCACTTT	CASSEGQGNSPLHF
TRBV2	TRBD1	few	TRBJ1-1	TGTGCCAGCAGGGTGAGACAGGGCTTGAACACTGAAGCTTTCTTT	CASRVRQGLNTEAFF
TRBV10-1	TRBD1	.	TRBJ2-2	TGCGCCATCACCCGGGACAGGGTGATCGGGGAGCTGTTTTTT	CAITRDRVIGELFF
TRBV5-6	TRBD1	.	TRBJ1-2	TGTGCCAGCAGCCGCGACAGGGCCCATGGCTACACCTTC	CASSRDRAHGYTF
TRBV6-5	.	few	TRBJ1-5	TGTGCCAGCAGCCTTGACAGGAGCAATCAGCCCCAGCATTTT	CASSLDRSNQPQHF
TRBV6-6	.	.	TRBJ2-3	TGTGCCAGCAGGGGGGGGGCGGATACGCAGTATTTT	CASRGGADTQYF
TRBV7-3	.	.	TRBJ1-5	TGTGCCAGCAGCTGCCGTGTTCCACTAAATCAGCCCCAGCATTTT	CASSCRVPLNQPQHF
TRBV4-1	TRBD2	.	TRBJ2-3	TGCGCCAGCAGCCAAGATCTAGCGGGAGGGCCTCTTTCATATACGCAGTATTTT	CASSQDLAGGPLSYTQYF
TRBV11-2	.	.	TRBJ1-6	TGTGCCAGCAGCAGCAGGGTCGTCAATTCACCCCTCCACTTT	CASSSRVVNSPLHF
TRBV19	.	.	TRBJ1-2	TGTGCCAGTAGTATAGGAGGCCAGACCCACACCTTC	CASSIGGQTHTF
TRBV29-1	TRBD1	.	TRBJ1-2	TGCAGCGTTGTGTTGGGGGACAGGGCCCATGGCTACACCTTC	CSVVLGDRAHGYTF
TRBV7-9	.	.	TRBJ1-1	TGTGCCAGCAGCTTATCGTCAGGGAGGCGGATGAACACTGAAGCTTTCTTT	CASSLSSGRRMNTEAFF
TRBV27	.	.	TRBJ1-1	TGTGCCAGCAGTTTATACGAGGCTTTCTTT	CASSLYEAFF
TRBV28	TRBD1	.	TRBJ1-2	TGTGCCAGCAGTCCCCTTACAGGGGGTAATGGCTACACCTTC	CASSPLTGGNGYTF
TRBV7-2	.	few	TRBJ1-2	TGTGCCAGCAGCTTAAGTGTAACAGGGATTTACTACACCTTC	CASSLSVTGIYYTF
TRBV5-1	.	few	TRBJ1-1	TGCGCCAGCAGCTTGGTCGTACAGAACACTGAAGCTTTCTTT	CASSLVVQNTEAFF